The present TCR beta chain was sequenced within a study of blood T cell repertoires in COVID-19. About the research overall: The samples span acute and convalescent COVID-19 from the United States, Italy and Spain.

Authors' methods: Estimation of nucleated cell counts was performed using reference gene primer amplification. Sequencing used immunoSEQ multiplex PCR; TCRdb keeps in-frame clones, though not all of them. That table furnishes V, J and clone size, whereas the DNA furnished D and trimming. The table has 400,000 to 500,000 clones, roughly 90% seen once. Germline CDR1 SGDLS, CDR2 YYNGEE. The CDR3 spans 15 residues. Trimming removed 1 base at V and 0 bases at J, with 9 bases between. This clone was observed once. Sample: PBMCs or T cells enriched from blood (not recorded which). This TCR came from a woman in her thirties or forties who had recovered from COVID-19. J is TRBJ2-3 and V is TRBV9; TRBD1 is a possible D gene (6 bases). The CDR3 loop reads CASSVIQGSTDTQYF. The DNA of the CDR3 is TGTGCCAGCAGCGTAATACAGGGAAGCACAGATACGCAGTATTTT.